Presented here are 25 T cell receptor beta chains from one specimen sequenced in a study of shared clonotypes between healthy human individuals. Data came from immunoSEQ multiplex PCR; TCRdb stores just in-frame clones and leaves some out. The repertoire consists of about 320,000 clones, with about nine tenths occurring once and the leading ten covering 15% to 20%. The sample was memory CD8+ T cells sorted from blood. The subset was: CD45RO+ cells pooled with CCR7-negative TemRA cells. The receptors originated from a young man in good health.

J is TRBJ2-1 and V is TRBV15, with 14 bases identical to TRBD2. The CDR3 has 16 residues. With 1 base clipped from V and 6 bases from J, the junction kept 2 bases outside the gene matches. Germline-derived CDR1 and CDR2 are LNHNV and YYDKDF (reference sequence). In DNA, the CDR3 is TGTGCCACCAGCAGAGTGGGACTAGCGGGAGTCAATGAGCAGTTCTTC. Residues: CATSRVGLAGVNEQFF. Full variable domain (missing parts from reference TRBV15 and TRBJ2-1): DAMVIQNPRYQVTQFGKPVTLSCSQTLNHNVMYWYQQKSSQAPKLLFHYYDKDFNNEADTPDNFQSRRPNTSFCFLDIRSPGLGDTAMYLCATSRVGLAGVNEQFFGPGTRLTVL.

This clone came up once. The CDR3 DNA reads TGTGCCGGGGGATCGTTCCAGCCCCAGCATTTT. Translating gives CAGGSFQPQHF. This rearrangement joins TRBV6-6 to TRBJ1-5; possible D gene TRBD1, 5 bases. Trimming stripped 11 bases from V and 7 bases from J, with 12 bases between. There are 11 residues in the CDR3. Germline V lookup: CDR1 MNHNY, CDR2 SVGAGI (reference sequence).

V is TRBV9 and J is TRBJ2-7; D may be TRBD2 (7 bases). The germline V and J ends were trimmed by 4 bases and 2 bases, with 19 bases remaining between them. The CDR3 contains 16 residues. The V gene's germline CDR1 is SGDLS and CDR2 YYNGEE. The CDR3 here is CASSPPGGGSPYEQYF. The CDR3 nucleotides are TGTGCCAGCAGCCCCCCCGGCGGGGGCTCACCCTACGAGCAGTACTTC.

The rearrangement links TRBV4-1 to TRBJ1-3; D is undetermined. CDR1 and CDR2 from the germline V gene are MGHRA and YSYEKL. The V end lost 3 bases, the J end lost 4 bases, and 4 bases lay between the germline ends. This CDR3 spans 12 amino acids. The CDR3 DNA reads as TGCGCCAGCAGCCAGGGGGGAAACACCATATATTTT. It yields the protein CASSQGGNTIYF.

The chain carries TRBV6-6 and TRBJ2-5; no reliable D call. The CDR3 has 15 amino acids. Germline values: CDR1 MNHNY, CDR2 SVGAGI (reference sequence). V lost 2 bases and J lost 2, with 12 bases in between. This chain's CDR3 is CASSYRLISQETQYF. As DNA, the CDR3 is TGTGCCAGCAGTTACCGACTCATCAGTCAAGAGACCCAGTACTTC.

The V gene is TRBV7-9, the J gene TRBJ2-1; D might be TRBD2 (5 bases). CDR1 and CDR2 (germline): SEHNR, FQNEAQ (reference sequence). V was pared by 2 bases and J by 1 base, with 21 bases between. CDR3 length equals 19 residues. CDR3 nucleotide sequence: TGTGCCAGCAGCTTATGGGCAAGGGCGGGCAGCGGTTCCTACAATGAGCAGTTCTTC. Its protein is CASSLWARAGSGSYNEQFF.

For this clone: Mismatch with germline at one junction end may stem from a read error. The chain combines TRBV4-1 with TRBJ2-3; possibly TRBD2 for D (5 bases). Germline assignment: CDR1 MGHRA and CDR2 YSYEKL. This CDR3 is built from 16 residues. The DNA of the CDR3 is TGCGCCAGCACCCAAATACTAGGCCCGAAACCAGATACGCAGTATTTT. It is translated as CASTQILGPKPDTQYF.

The chain joins TRBV11-2 to TRBJ1-5, with 7 bases that match TRBD1. Unmatched junction bases numbered 6, after V lost 5 bases and J lost 2 bases. Germline loops: CDR1 SGHAT, CDR2 FQNNGV. CDR3 length equals 15 residues. CDR3 amino acids: CASSDAGGGNQPQHF. As DNA, the CDR3 is TGTGCCAGCAGCGACGCAGGGGGTGGCAATCAGCCCCAGCATTTT.

The chain's CDR3 is CASSLGGRNKWGEQYF. In DNA form, the CDR3 reads TGTGCCAGCAGCTTAGGCGGGAGAAATAAGTGGGGCGAGCAGTACTTC. The J gene is TRBJ2-7, the V gene TRBV13, with D perhaps TRBD2 (6 bases). The V end was cut by 0 bases, the J end by 6 bases, with 18 bases between. Germline CDR1 and CDR2: PRHDT and FYEKMQ (reference sequence). This CDR3 region has 16 residues.

J is TRBJ2-3 and V is TRBV12-5, with 7 nucleotides matching TRBD2. V shed 3 bases and J 10 bases; nucleotides not matched to a gene: 13. Germline V CDR1 and CDR2: LGHNT, FRNRAP. The CDR3 extends over 15 amino acids. The CDR3 DNA reads as TGTGCTAGTGGTTTCGGCCTAGCGGAATTCCGCGCGCAGTATTTT. It is translated as CASGFGLAEFRAQYF.

In this sample, this clone turned up once. The chain is built from TRBV5-8 and TRBJ1-1; D gene ambiguous. V dropped 2 bases and J dropped 0 bases, with 8 bases sitting between them. Per germline, CDR1 SGHTS and CDR2 YDEGEE. There are 14 residues in the CDR3. Here the CDR3 DNA reads TGTGCCAGCAGCTTCTCCGGGATGAACACTGAAGCTTTCTTT. Protein sequence: CASSFSGMNTEAFF.

This chain uses TRBV10-2 with TRBJ2-1, with D unresolved. CDR1 and CDR2 from the germline V gene are WSHSY and SAAADI. Trimming stripped 3 bases from V and 8 bases from J, with 2 bases between. The length of the CDR3 is 10 residues. CDR3: CASSDYEQFF. In nucleotides, the CDR3 is TGCGCCAGCAGTGATTATGAGCAGTTCTTC.

J is TRBJ2-1 and V is TRBV7-2; TRBD2 aligns across 13 bases. V shed 11 bases and J 8 bases; nucleotides not matched to a gene: 9. This CDR3 has 14 residues. Germline assignment: CDR1 SGHTA and CDR2 FQGNSA. The DNA of the CDR3 is TGTGCCTCAAAAGGGACTAGCGGGACCTATGAGCAGTTCTTC. Translating it yields CASKGTSGTYEQFF.

A remark on this clone: This CDR3 is also generated by other DNA sequences in the sample. V is TRBV4-3 and J is TRBJ2-7, with 8 positions matching TRBD2. Looked up from germline, CDR1 is LGHNA and CDR2 is YSLEER. Germline trimming cut 3 bases from V and 2 bases from J; bases unmatched to any gene: 3. The CDR3 has 14 amino acids. The CDR3 coding sequence is TGCGCCAGCAGCCAGTTTAGCGGGACCTACGAGCAGTACTTC. Its translation: CASSQFSGTYEQYF.

V is TRBV4-1 and J is TRBJ2-1; 9 bases agree with TRBD2. The V and J ends lost 1 base and 6 bases, in that order; junction bases with no gene match: 4. The CDR3 sequence is 15 residues long. Germline CDR1 and CDR2: MGHRA and YSYEKL. The CDR3 coding sequence is TGCGCCAGCAGCCAAGGGGGTAGCGGGAGCAATGAGCAGTTCTTC. Residues: CASSQGGSGSNEQFF.

This rearrangement joins TRBV25-1 to TRBJ2-5, with D perhaps matching TRBD2 (6 bases). The CDR3 contains 14 residues. Trimming left V 4 bases short and J 2 bases short, with 11 bases between. Germline CDR1 is MGHDK and CDR2 is SYGVNS. Here the CDR3 reads CASSVWGVQETQYF. The CDR3 nucleotides are TGTGCCAGCAGTGTATGGGGGGTACAAGAGACCCAGTACTTC. Full variable domain (outside the CDR3, taken from reference TRBV25-1 and TRBJ2-5): EADIYQTPRYLVIGTGKKITLECSQTMGHDKMYWYQQDPGMELHLIHYSYGVNSTEKGDLSSESTVSRIRTEHFPLTLESARPSHTSQYLCASSVWGVQETQYFGPGTRLLVL.

J is TRBJ1-1 and V is TRBV29-1; 7 bases align to TRBD1. Germline V gene data show CDR1 as SQVTM and CDR2 as ANQGSEA. V lost 5 bases and J lost 5; bases outside the gene matches: 8. The CDR3 extends over 13 amino acids. The CDR3 DNA follows: TGCAGCGTTACGACAGGGCTCGGAACTGAAGCTTTCTTT. Translation gives CSVTTGLGTEAFF.

The chain recombines TRBV6-1 with TRBJ1-4; the D is unclear. The V end lost 1 base, the J end lost 6 bases, and 12 bases lay between the germline ends. From germline, CDR1 is MNHNS and CDR2 SASEGT. CDR3 length: 15 residues. DNA of the CDR3: TGTGCCAGCAGTGAAGGGCCAGCGTTGCATGAAAAACTGTTTTTT. It specifies CASSEGPALHEKLFF.

The rearrangement uses TRBV10-3 and TRBJ2-7, with D perhaps TRBD1 or TRBD2 (5 bases each). The germline CDR1 and CDR2 sequences are ENHRY and SYGVKD. V was cut by 6 bases and J by 0 bases, with 9 bases left in between. The CDR3 covers 13 residues. The CDR3 is CAIRDSGSYEQYF. CDR3 DNA: TGTGCCATCAGAGACAGCGGCTCCTACGAGCAGTACTTC.

The chain combines TRBV7-6 with TRBJ1-6, with no clear D. The germline gives CDR1 SGHVS, CDR2 FNYEAQ. This CDR3 is 16 amino acids long. The germline V and J ends were trimmed by 1 base and 5 bases, with 12 bases remaining between them. CDR3: CASSLVPGENNSPLHF. Written as DNA, the CDR3 is TGTGCCAGCAGCTTAGTTCCCGGGGAAAATAATTCACCCCTCCACTTT. The whole variable domain, remainder taken from reference TRBV7-6 and TRBJ1-6, is GAGVSQSPRYKVTKRGQDVALRCDPISGHVSLYWYRQALGQGPEFLTYFNYEAQQDKSGLPNDRFSAERPEGSISTLTIQRTEQRDSAMYRCASSLVPGENNSPLHFGNGTRLTVT.

The rearrangement links TRBV29-1 to TRBJ2-1; 7 nucleotides match TRBD1. V was clipped by 3 bases and J by 3 bases; unmatched bases: 8. CDR1 is SQVTM, CDR2 ANQGSEA, per germline. The CDR3 loop spans 15 amino acids. CDR3 sequence reads: CSVDGTANYYNEQFF. In nucleotides, the CDR3 is TGCAGCGTTGACGGGACAGCCAACTACTACAATGAGCAGTTCTTC.

Concerning this clone: Additional DNA sequences in this sample encode the identical CDR3. This chain uses TRBV30 with TRBJ2-5, with D possibly matching TRBD2 (6 bases). Germline CDR1 is GTSNPN and CDR2 is SVGIG (reference sequence). The CDR3 runs 14 residues. The V gene lost 0 bases and the J gene lost 2 bases, with 10 bases spanning the gap. CDR3 protein: CAWSVGDSQETQYF. Here the CDR3 DNA reads TGTGCCTGGAGTGTCGGGGACTCTCAAGAGACCCAGTACTTC. Full variable domain (remainder filled in from reference TRBV30 and TRBJ2-5): SQTIHQWPATLVQPVGSPLSLECTVEGTSNPNLYWYRQAAGRGLQLLFYSVGIGQISSEVPQNLSASRPQDRQFILSSKKLLLSDSGFYLCAWSVGDSQETQYFGPGTRLLVL.

V and J are TRBV30 and TRBJ2-3, with TRBD2 matching 13 bases. V trimming: 0 bases; J trimming: 9 bases; junction bases outside the gene matches: 9. Germline CDR1 and CDR2: GTSNPN and SVGIG (reference sequence). The CDR3 sequence is 16 residues long. The DNA for the CDR3 is TGTGCCTGGAGTGTACCGACTAGCGGGGGGTCCTGGACGCAGTATTTT. It yields the protein CAWSVPTSGGSWTQYF.

This clone appeared a single time. The V and J genes are TRBV6-6 and TRBJ1-2, with D possibly matching TRBD1 (5 bases). Per the germline V gene, CDR1 is MNHNY and CDR2 is SVGAGI (reference sequence). V was cut by 7 bases and J by 4 bases, with 16 bases left in between. The CDR3 length is 14 residues. The CDR3 nucleotides are TGTGCCAGCACCCTAACCCCGAGGGGCTATGGCTACACCTTC. This translates into CASTLTPRGYGYTF.

V gene TRBV6-5 combines with J gene TRBJ1-1, with no clear D. Trimming left V 3 bases short and J 5 bases short, with 16 bases between. The CDR3 contains 15 residues. The germline gives CDR1 MNHEY, CDR2 SVGAGI. In DNA form, the CDR3 reads TGTGCCAGCAGTTATACGGGATTGGGAGGGACTGAAGCTTTCTTT. This encodes CASSYTGLGGTEAFF.